This T cell receptor (beta chain) comes out of a study of technical replicates of blood from a few donors. This CDR3 is built from 14 residues. With 2 bases removed from V and 4 bases from J, the gap between germline ends came to 10 bases. The germline V gene has CDR1 KGHSH and CDR2 LQKENI. TCRdb's copy holds only in-frame clones and misses some; the assay was immunoSEQ multiplex PCR. The data show 75,000 to 90,000 clones, roughly 96% seen once. This clone was detected only once. The clonotype was recovered from a human donor in good health. Sequencing was done on a sample of T cells isolated from PBMCs. The chain employs TRBV18 and TRBJ2-3, with a tentative D call TRBD1 (6 bases). The CDR3, as DNA: TGTGCCAGCTCACCAAACAGGGCGCCAGATACGCAGTATTTT. This codes for CASSPNRAPDTQYF.